The present TCR beta chain was sequenced within a study of blood T cell repertoires in COVID-19. Sequenced by immunoSEQ multiplex PCR; TCRdb stores in-frame clones only, minus some. The data contain tens of thousands of clones, around 90% of them singletons. As regards this clone: At the DNA level, this CDR3 is encoded by other sequences in the same sample as well.

The source is a man in his fifties or sixties with acute or convalescent COVID-19. The sample consisted of peripheral blood.

Written as DNA, the CDR3 is TGCGCCAGCAGCCAAGATCGTGAGGGTGAAGCTTTCTTT. This codes for CASSQDREGEAFF. The J gene is TRBJ1-1, the V gene TRBV4-3; no clear D. The germline V gene encodes CDR1 LGHNA and CDR2 YSLEER. V shed 0 bases and J shed 7 bases, with 9 bases lying between them. The CDR3 contains 13 residues.